These T cell receptor beta chains were read from a single sample in a study. TCRdb ran MiXCR on the 5' RACE reads and lists one entry per CDR3 protein. The repertoire holds about 5,700 distinct CDR3 sequences, with roughly 34% as singletons. Input material: naive CD4+ T cells sorted from a lymph node. The receptors come from a female donor with breast cancer. Both conserved end residues are part of each CDR3. Fields, in order: J gene, V gene, D gene, CDR3 length, clone size, CDR3 DNA, CDR3 protein. A D gene is named only where the DNA matches it firmly. Clone size is not always given. Where it is, it says once, few, many or a class for expanded clones.

TRBJ2-1 | TRBV5-4 | NA | 14 | NA | TGTGCCAGCAGCCACCCAACTAGCCGGTATGAGCAGTTCTTC | CASSHPTSRYEQFF
TRBJ2-2 | TRBV11-2 | NA | 15 | few | TGTGCCAGCAGCATCATTTTGCCCGGGACCGGGGAGCTGTTTTTT | CASSIILPGTGELFF
TRBJ2-5 | TRBV30 | NA | 12 | NA | TGTGCCTGGAGCCCACCCCGAGAGACCCAGTACTTC | CAWSPPRETQYF
TRBJ2-3 | TRBV7-6 | NA | 16 | large | TGTGCCAGCAGCCCGGACGGACGACCTAGCACAGATACGCAGTATTTT | CASSPDGRPSTDTQYF
TRBJ2-2 | TRBV20-1 | TRBD1 | 14 | few | TGCAGTGCTAGAGTACAGGGGGCTGGCGGGGAGCTGTTTTTT | CSARVQGAGGELFF
TRBJ2-3 | TRBV7-2 | NA | 15 | few | TGTGCCAGCAGCTTAAGCGGGCCCAGCACAGATACGCAGTATTTT | CASSLSGPSTDTQYF
TRBJ1-5 | TRBV20-1 | TRBD1 | 15 | NA | TGCAGTGCTAGCTCAATGGGACAGGCCAATCAGCCCCAGCATTTT | CSASSMGQANQPQHF
TRBJ2-6 | TRBV6-5 | NA | 15 | medium-sized | TGTGCCAGCAGTTATTTGGGGGGTGGGGCCAACGTCCTGACTTTC | CASSYLGGGANVLTF
TRBJ2-1 | TRBV7-2 | NA | 13 | medium-sized | TGTGCCAGCAGGCCCCCGCGGGTCGGTGAGCAGTTCTTC | CASRPPRVGEQFF
TRBJ1-6 | TRBV6-1 | NA | 13 | NA | TGTGCCAGCAGTGAACAGGGCTATTCACCCCTCCACTTT | CASSEQGYSPLHF
TRBJ2-5 | TRBV7-9 | NA | 15 | medium-sized | TGTGCCAGCAGAACTACTACAGTAGTAGTAGAGACCCAGTACTTC | CASRTTTVVVETQYF
TRBJ1-1 | TRBV7-3 | NA | 14 | NA | TGTGCCAGCAGCTCCGGGGGCGGGAACACTGAAGCTTTCTTT | CASSSGGGNTEAFF
TRBJ2-7 | TRBV12-3/TRBV12-4 | NA | 12 | NA | TGTGCCAGCAGTTTAACGGGATACGAGCAGTACTTC | CASSLTGYEQYF
TRBJ2-1 | TRBV7-6 | TRBD1 | 15 | NA | TGTGCCAGCAGCCGTCCGGACAGGGGGAGACATGAGCAGTTCTTC | CASSRPDRGRHEQFF
TRBJ1-5 | TRBV30 | NA | 13 | NA | TGTGCCTGGAGTCACAGACCACGTCAGCCCCAGCATTTT | CAWSHRPRQPQHF
TRBJ2-3 | TRBV7-2 | NA | 20 | NA | TGTACCAGCAGCTTCAAGTTCCTTTCCCGGGGCCCAGGAAGCACAGATACGCAGTATTTT | CTSSFKFLSRGPGSTDTQYF
TRBJ1-2 | TRBV6-1 | NA | 15 | NA | TGTGCCAGCAGTGAATCGCTGGAAAACAGCTATGGCTACACCTTC | CASSESLENSYGYTF
TRBJ1-3 | TRBV20-1 | NA | 13 | NA | TGCAGTGTTTTGGCCCCTACTGGAAACACCGTATATTTT | CSVLAPTGNTVYF
TRBJ1-1 | TRBV20-1 | TRBD1 | 14 | once | TGCAGTGCTACCTGGGACAGGGTACGCACTGAAGCTTTCTTT | CSATWDRVRTEAFF
TRBJ1-1 | TRBV7-2 | NA | 14 | medium-sized | TGTGCCAGCAGCTTAATGGGCATGAACACTGAAGCTTTCTTT | CASSLMGMNTEAFF
TRBJ2-2 | TRBV10-3 | TRBD1 | 18 | NA | TGTGCCATCAGTGAGTCGACGAGAGGGGGCCCATTCACCGGGGAGCTGTTTTTT | CAISESTRGGPFTGELFF
TRBJ1-4 | TRBV29-1 | NA | 11 | NA | TGCAGCGTTGCCCAGGACGAAAAACTGTTTTTT | CSVAQDEKLFF
TRBJ2-5 | TRBV20-1 | NA | 13 | medium-sized | TGCAGTGCTAGGCGGGCAGGGAGGGAGACCCAGTACTTC | CSARRAGRETQYF
TRBJ2-1 | TRBV28 | TRBD2 | 16 | NA | TGTGCCAGCAGTTCACTTACGGGGGGTTCCTACAATGAGCAGTTCTTC | CASSSLTGGSYNEQFF
TRBJ2-3 | TRBV7-3 | TRBD2 | 15 | medium-sized | TGTGCCAGCAGCTTACTAGCGGGAGGGCCGAATACGCAGTATTTT | CASSLLAGGPNTQYF
TRBJ2-1 | TRBV4-2 | NA | 16 | NA | TGTGCCAGCAGCCCCCATGGCTCGACCCTCGGGGGTGAGCAGTTCTTC | CASSPHGSTLGGEQFF
TRBJ2-2 | TRBV3-1 | TRBD2 | 17 | NA | TGTGCCAGCAGCCACCCGGGACTAGCGGAATCCACCGGGCAGCTGTTTTTT | CASSHPGLAESTGQLFF
TRBJ2-1 | TRBV5-5 | NA | 15 | NA | TGTGCCAGCAGCCCCACACTGAGCTCCTACAATGAGCAGTTCTTC | CASSPTLSSYNEQFF
TRBJ1-2 | TRBV6-1 | NA | 13 | medium-sized | TGTGCCAGCAGTGATGGACCGGCATATGGCTACACCTTC | CASSDGPAYGYTF
TRBJ2-1 | TRBV4-1 | NA | 16 | NA | TGCGCCAGCAGTGAGGGTGGGGTCAGAGCCTACAATGAGCAGTTCTTC | CASSEGGVRAYNEQFF
TRBJ1-5 | TRBV2 | NA | 14 | medium-sized | TGTGCCAGCAGCCCGACGCGGAGCAATCAGCCCCAGCATTTT | CASSPTRSNQPQHF
TRBJ1-1 | TRBV25-1 | NA | 17 | NA | TGTGCCAGCAGTGAATATAGATCGACCGACATGAACACTGAAGCTTCCTTT | CASSEYRSTDMNTEASF